The 8 T cell receptor beta chains below come from one sample, sequenced in a study of chemoradiotherapy in HPV16-positive cancers. Sequencing used immunoSEQ multiplex PCR; TCRdb keeps in-frame clones, though not all of them. There are approximately 30,000 clones in the sample; around 89% occur only once, and roughly 4.9% lies in the top ten. The sample was blood, taken from a patient who underwent chemoradiotherapy. The receptors were gathered from a human donor with HPV-associated anogenital cancer.

The chain has TRBV5-1 and TRBJ2-1; 10 positions match TRBD2. The CDR3 totals 16 residues. V gave up 2 bases and J gave up 7 bases; unmatched junction bases: 9. Germline V gene sequence: CDR1 SGHRS, CDR2 YFSETQ. DNA of the CDR3: TGCGCCAGCAGCTTTATGAGCGGGGGGGCAGCAAATGAGCAGTTCTTC. As protein: CASSFMSGGAANEQFF.

This chain joins TRBV5-4 and TRBJ2-7; D is undetermined. V lost 0 bases, J lost 0 bases, and 13 bases lay in between. Germline lookup yields CDR1 SGHNT and CDR2 YYREEE (reference sequence). The CDR3 has 16 residues. The chain's CDR3 is CASSLGSGLPSYEQYF. The CDR3 DNA follows: TGTGCCAGCAGCTTGGGATCTGGGCTACCCTCCTACGAGCAGTACTTC.

The gene calls are TRBV19 and TRBJ1-6, with D perhaps TRBD1 (6 bases). Between the trimmed V and J ends, which lost 9 bases and 3 bases, there was a span of 12 bases. This CDR3 has 14 amino acids. Germline CDR1 LNHDA, CDR2 SQIVND (reference sequence). CDR3 in amino acids: CASAQGFYNSPLHF. DNA for the CDR3: TGTGCCAGCGCTCAGGGGTTCTATAATTCACCCCTCCACTTT.

The V call is TRBV10-2, the J call TRBJ1-1, with TRBD1 identical over 7 bases. Germline V gene lookup returns CDR1 WSHSY and CDR2 SAAADI. Trimming at V came to 6 bases and at J to 4 bases, leaving 14 bases not matched to a gene. There are 16 residues in the CDR3. The CDR3 coding sequence is TGCGCCAGCAGAGACGGGACAGAGGGTTTGAGCACTGAAGCTTTCTTT. This codes for CASRDGTEGLSTEAFF.

The chain is built from TRBV19 and TRBJ1-2; tentatively, D is TRBD1 (6 bases). Germline V gene sequence: CDR1 LNHDA, CDR2 SQIVND (reference sequence). V lost 8 bases and J lost 4, with 17 bases in between. This CDR3 has 14 residues. CDR3 in amino acids: CASPSDRLGYGYTF. CDR3 bases: TGTGCCAGTCCGTCGGACAGATTAGGCTATGGCTACACCTTC.

The rearrangement joins TRBV6-1 to TRBJ1-1; D not resolved. In germline, CDR1 is MNHNS, CDR2 SASEGT. Trimming shortened V by 2 bases and J by 2 bases, and 9 bases separated the two germline ends. The CDR3 has 14 residues. The CDR3 loop reads CASSERYRNTEAFF. CDR3 nucleotide sequence: TGTGCCAGCAGTGAAAGGTACCGAAACACTGAAGCTTTCTTT.

The V gene is TRBV11-2, the J gene TRBJ1-1; a possible D gene is TRBD1 (5 bases). The CDR3 contains 13 residues. Trimming pared 5 bases from V and 4 bases from J, leaving 11 bases between. CDR1 is SGHAT, CDR2 FQNNGV, per germline. CDR3 sequence (DNA): TGTGCCAGCAGCCGACAGTTAGGCACTGAAGCTTTCTTT. Its translation is CASSRQLGTEAFF.

The rearrangement uses TRBV28 and TRBJ2-1; a weak D match, TRBD2 (5 bases). Deletions cut 10 bases from V and 1 base from J, with 14 bases between. Germline CDR1 is MDHEN and CDR2 is SYDVKM. This CDR3 comprises 14 residues. The CDR3 sequence: CATHRRESYNEQFF. The CDR3 DNA is TGTGCCACCCATCGACGGGAATCCTACAATGAGCAGTTCTTC. Drawing the rest from reference TRBV28 and TRBJ2-1, the complete variable domain is DVKVTQSSRYLVKRTGEKVFLECVQDMDHENMFWYRQDPGLGLRLIYFSYDVKMKEKGDIPEGYSVSREKKERFSLILESASTNQTSMYLCATHRRESYNEQFFGPGTRLTVL.